Sequencing of this T cell receptor beta chain was carried out in a study of cytomegalovirus exposure and HLA in healthy donors. Study-level results: Some public TCRs appeared in many individuals, while most sequences were rare.

The PCR had 60 Vbeta and 13 Jbeta primers. Assay: immunoSEQ multiplex PCR; the TCRdb copy retains only in-frame clones and omits some. The repertoire includes about 160,000 clones, around 80% of them detected once, and about 1.6% sits in the top ten. As regards this clone: No antigen is known for it.

Trimming removed 3 bases from V and 0 bases from J, with 13 bases in between. The CDR3 runs to 15 residues. The germline V gene has CDR1 SGDLS and CDR2 YYNGEE. This receptor was identified in a girl between 10 and 17 years old in good health and CMV-seropositive. The specimen sequenced was PBMCs. The chain uses TRBV9 and TRBJ2-7; D is possibly TRBD2 (6 bases). CDR3 sequence (DNA): TGTGCCAGCAGCGCCCGACTAGGCTACTCCTACGAGCAGTACTTC. Encoded protein: CASSARLGYSYEQYF.